This T cell receptor (beta chain) was identified in a study of T cells in Graves' hyperthyroidism and ophthalmopathy. Study-wide results and limits: A median about 6.2 months before onset, the model predicted ophthalmopathy. Ophthalmopathy was separated from stable hyperthyroidism by a 13 V-J model.

Authors of the study amplified TCR beta CDR3 regions from RNA transcripts. When the TCR CDR3 underwent first-round RT-PCR, the HTBI primer set was used. In TCRdb, the multiplex PCR reads were re-called with MiXCR into one record per CDR3 protein. The repertoire holds a few hundred thousand distinct CDR3 sequences, around 42% seen once, with just over 8% in the top ten. V was shortened by 2 bases and J by 0 bases, with 5 bases between the two germline ends. CDR3 length: 14 amino acids. Per germline, CDR1 SEHNR and CDR2 FQNEAQ (reference sequence). A remark on this clonotype: Its antigen remains unidentified.

This clonotype originated in a woman younger than 30 with Graves' hyperthyroidism. Sequenced input: peripheral blood or thyroid tissue (not recorded which). The chain combines TRBV7-9 with TRBJ1-5; D is ambiguous. In DNA, the CDR3 is TGTGCCAGCAGCTTACCGGATAGCAATCAGCCCCAGCATTTT. It yields the protein CASSLPDSNQPQHF.